This is a list of T cell receptor beta chains from one sample in a study of CD8+ T cells in alopecia areata. The data were produced by immunoSEQ multiplex PCR, yet TCRdb's version contains in-frame clones alone and is incomplete. This table has about 190,000 clones, around 56% appearing once. The sample was CD4+ T cells sorted from blood, taken at week 4, from a patient treated with tofacitinib. The receptors were gathered from a human donor with alopecia areata. The CDR3 runs from the conserved cysteine through the conserved F or W. A D gene is named only where the DNA matches it firmly. Clone size is not always given. Where it is, it says once, few, many or a class for expanded clones.

d_gene,j_gene,abundance,v_gene,CDR3nt,CDR3aa
TRBD1,TRBJ2-3,-,TRBV27,TGTGCCAGCAGTTTCCTGATCCGGACAGGGAAGGCAGATACGCAGTATTTT,CASSFLIRTGKADTQYF
-,TRBJ2-7,-,TRBV18,TGTGCCAGCTCATCCGAGGGGTCTCGTTACGAGCAGTACTTC,CASSSEGSRYEQYF
-,TRBJ1-5,-,TRBV19,TGTGCCAGTAGTAGATCCCAAGGGGCGTATAGCAATCAGCCCCAGCATTTT,CASSRSQGAYSNQPQHF
-,TRBJ2-1,few,TRBV4-2,TGTGCCAGCAGCCAAGCTCTGTTCAATGAGCAGTTCTTC,CASSQALFNEQFF
TRBD2,TRBJ2-3,-,TRBV29-1,TGCAGCGCCCGGACTAGCGTTAGGGGCACAGATACGCAGTATTTT,CSARTSVRGTDTQYF
TRBD1,TRBJ2-4,-,TRBV19,TGTGCCAGTAGTCCAGGACAGGGGAGCAAGGCCAAAAACATTCAGTACTTC,CASSPGQGSKAKNIQYF
-,TRBJ2-7,-,TRBV28,TGTGCCAGCAGCGACAGTGAAGGACGTTACGAGCAGTACTTC,CASSDSEGRYEQYF
-,TRBJ2-7,-,TRBV6-5,TGTGCCAGCAGACCGGGACTCAACGGCGAGCAGTACTTC,CASRPGLNGEQYF
-,TRBJ2-7,-,TRBV15,TGTGCCACCGGGGTGGCGAACTCCTACGAGCAGTACTTC,CATGVANSYEQYF
-,TRBJ1-1,-,TRBV30,TGTGCCTGGACCCGGGGGAAGGCCCGAACGTCGAACACTGAAGCTTTCTTT,CAWTRGKARTSNTEAFF
-,TRBJ1-1,few,TRBV29-1,TGCAGCGTGGACCGGTCGGTAGGGACTGAAGCTTTCTTT,CSVDRSVGTEAFF
TRBD1,TRBJ2-7,-,TRBV18,TGTGCCAGCTCACCAGGGACAGGGAGTGGGTACGAGCAGTACTTC,CASSPGTGSGYEQYF
TRBD2,TRBJ2-7,-,TRBV29-1,TGCAGCGTTGACGCGGGAGAGGACGAGCAGTACTTC,CSVDAGEDEQYF
-,TRBJ1-5,-,TRBV10-3,TGTGCCATCAGTGAGGGACAGAACAATCAGCCCCAGCATTTT,CAISEGQNNQPQHF
TRBD1,TRBJ2-1,-,TRBV2,TGTGCCAGCAAGGCCGGGACAGTCTACAATGAGCAGTTCTTC,CASKAGTVYNEQFF
TRBD2,TRBJ2-3,once,TRBV7-3,TGTGCCAGCAGCTTATCGGCTAGCGGGTACACAGATACGCAGTATTTT,CASSLSASGYTDTQYF
-,TRBJ2-1,-,TRBV5-4,TGTGCCAGCAGCCTTCCGACAGCCACCTACAATGAGCAGTTCTTC,CASSLPTATYNEQFF
TRBD1,TRBJ2-7,-,TRBV7-2,TGTGCCAGCAGCATGGACAGGGTTTTGTACGAGCAGTACTTC,CASSMDRVLYEQYF
TRBD1,TRBJ2-3,-,TRBV29-1,TGCAGCGTTCTTGGACAGGGGCTACCAGATACGCAGTATTTT,CSVLGQGLPDTQYF
TRBD1,TRBJ2-5,-,TRBV5-1,TGCGCCAGCAGCACCGGGACAGGTCCATCCCGGACGCAGACCCAGTACTTC,CASSTGTGPSRTQTQYF
TRBD2,TRBJ2-1,-,TRBV7-2,TGTGCCAGCAGCCTCTCTAGCGGGAGGAGGTATGAGCAGTTCTTC,CASSLSSGRRYEQFF
-,TRBJ1-1,many,TRBV30,TGTGCCTGGAGTGTGAAGGGGAGTACTGAAGCTTTCTTT,CAWSVKGSTEAFF
TRBD2,TRBJ2-1,-,TRBV28,TGTGCCAGCAGTTCGGCGGGACTAGCGGGACCAAACCCCTACAATGAGCAGTTCTTC,CASSSAGLAGPNPYNEQFF
-,TRBJ1-4,once,TRBV7-2,TGTGCCAGCAGTCTACAGGGCGGAAATAATGAAAAACTGTTTTTT,CASSLQGGNNEKLFF
-,TRBJ2-7,-,TRBV29-1,TGCAGCGTTGCAAAACAGCTAAGCTCCTACGAGCAGTACTTC,CSVAKQLSSYEQYF
-,TRBJ2-5,-,TRBV29-1,TGCAGCGGGGTTGGGCATCCGGCGGAGACCCAGTACTTC,CSGVGHPAETQYF
TRBD1,TRBJ2-1,-,TRBV9,TGTGCCAGCAGCGTAGCCGGACAGGGGATCTATGAGCAGTTCTTC,CASSVAGQGIYEQFF
-,TRBJ1-5,-,TRBV5-1,TGCGCCACCAGGGAGGGATCTAATAGCAATCAGCCCCAGCATTTT,CATREGSNSNQPQHF
TRBD2,TRBJ2-3,-,TRBV11-2,TGTGCCAGCAGCATGAGCGGGGTTGGGACAGATACGCAGTATTTT,CASSMSGVGTDTQYF
TRBD2,TRBJ2-4,-,TRBV6-1,TGTGCCAGCAGTGAAGCGCGGGCTAGCGGGAGCCTTCTTGGCAAAAACATTCAGTACTTC,CASSEARASGSLLGKNIQYF
TRBD1,TRBJ1-1,-,TRBV30,TGTGCCTGGAGGCCGGGACAGGGAACACTCACTGAAGCTTTCTTT,CAWRPGQGTLTEAFF
-,TRBJ1-1,-,TRBV19,TGTGCCAGCCGTCGAGGGCGCACTGAAGCTTTCTTT,CASRRGRTEAFF
-,TRBJ1-5,-,TRBV6-5,TGTGCCAGCAGATTAGACGGGAATCAGCCCCAGCATTTT,CASRLDGNQPQHF
-,TRBJ2-7,-,TRBV30,TGTGCCCTCCAAGCTGCTAAACTCAGTTCCTACGAGCAGTACTTC,CALQAAKLSSYEQYF
-,TRBJ2-5,-,TRBV7-9,TGTGCCAGCAGCTTCGGTGATTCGGGCGAGACCCAGTACTTC,CASSFGDSGETQYF
-,TRBJ1-5,-,TRBV25-1,TGTGCCAGCAGTGAGAACGGTCATAGCAATCAGCCCCAGCATTTT,CASSENGHSNQPQHF
-,TRBJ2-1,-,TRBV29-1,TGCAGCGTTGATGAGCAGTTCTTC,CSVDEQFF
-,TRBJ2-3,-,TRBV25-1,TGTGCCAGCAGGACTCCGTCTGGGACAGATACGCAGTATTTT,CASRTPSGTDTQYF